These 24 T cell receptor beta chains were all obtained from the same sample, sequenced in a study of T cell repertoires in cytomegalovirus infection. In TCRdb, the reads were re-called with MiXCR into one record per CDR3 protein. The sample holds 150,000 or so distinct CDR3 sequences; about 20% are singletons and the top ten take around 9.9%. The source material was PBMCs. Receptors were obtained from a human donor in good health (CMV status not recorded). Some clones in this sample may be carry-over from other donors' samples.

The chain combines TRBV7-2 with TRBJ2-1, with D perhaps given as TRBD1 or TRBD2 (5 bases each). From germline, CDR1 is SGHTA and CDR2 FQGNSA. The germline V and J ends were trimmed by 5 bases and 6 bases, with 26 bases remaining between them. CDR3 length: 18 residues. CDR3 nucleotides: TGTGCCAGCAGCCCCATACATCAAGGGACCAGGAATCCCAATGAGCAGTTCTTC. This translates into CASSPIHQGTRNPNEQFF.

The chain is built from TRBV18 and TRBJ2-7, with 7 bases matching TRBD1. J lost 2 bases, V lost 2 bases, and 9 bases had no gene match. The CDR3 runs 16 residues. The germline CDR1 and CDR2 sequences are KGHSH and LQKENI. The CDR3 is CASSPSKDRTPYEQYF. CDR3 nucleotides: TGTGCCAGCTCACCATCTAAGGACAGGACTCCCTACGAGCAGTACTTC.

There are many counts of this clonotype. The chain combines TRBV7-2 with TRBJ2-5, with 9 bases fitting TRBD2. Per germline, CDR1 SGHTA and CDR2 FQGNSA. The CDR3 spans 16 residues. After removal of 1 base from V and 2 bases from J, the junction contained 5 bases not matched to a gene. This CDR3 reads CASSLVWAGGQETQYF. In nucleotides, the CDR3 is TGTGCCAGCAGCTTAGTGTGGGCGGGGGGGCAAGAGACCCAGTACTTC.

Ten or more counts support this clonotype. The V and J genes are TRBV7-8 and TRBJ1-6; weak D call: TRBD1 (5 bases). Germline V CDR1 and CDR2: SGHVS, FQNEAQ. The CDR3 is 13 amino acids. Between the trimmed V and J ends, which lost 5 bases and 10 bases, there was a span of 12 bases. The CDR3 protein is CASSGAAESPLHF. CDR3 DNA sequence: TGTGCCAGCAGCGGGGCGGCTGAATCACCCCTCCACTTT.

This rearrangement joins TRBV7-6 to TRBJ1-6; D not resolved. V lost 1 base, J lost 10 bases, and 11 bases lay in between. CDR1 SGHVS and CDR2 FNYEAQ come from the germline V gene. The CDR3 is 14 amino acids. The CDR3 nucleotides read TGTGCCAGCAGCTTAGTCTCAGGCGAGTCACCCCTCCACTTT. It translates to CASSLVSGESPLHF.

This rearrangement joins TRBV12-3 or TRBV12-4 to TRBJ2-7, with 15 bases lining up with TRBD2. The V gene end was trimmed by 3 bases and the J gene end by 2 bases; junction bases not matched to a gene: 2. The CDR3 spans 16 residues. The CDR3 spells CASSFGLAGGPYEQYF. The CDR3 coding sequence is TGTGCCAGCAGTTTCGGACTAGCGGGAGGGCCCTACGAGCAGTACTTC.

Notes on this clonotype: It may be a read error: a sequence one base away is much more abundant. This chain links TRBV7-2 with TRBJ2-2; 11 positions match TRBD2. J gave up 10 bases and V 2 bases, and 6 bases lay outside the gene matches. The germline CDR1 and CDR2 sequences are SGHTA and FQGNSA. This CDR3 has 15 residues. CDR3 in DNA: TGTGCCAGCAGCTTAAGACTAGCGGGGTCGGAGGAGCTGTTTTTT. Translated: CASSLRLAGSEELFF.

CDR3 loop: CASTMGRVDYGYTF. CDR3 in DNA: TGTGCCAGCACCATGGGGAGGGTTGACTATGGCTACACCTTC. The gene calls are TRBV12-3 or TRBV12-4 and TRBJ1-2; D ambiguous. V was pared by 7 bases and J by 3 bases, with 15 bases between. The CDR3 covers 14 residues.

The chain combines TRBV6-2 or TRBV6-3 with TRBJ2-1; D remains unclear. CDR1 is MNHEY and CDR2 is SVGEGT in the germline V gene. Trimming removed 8 bases at V and 6 bases at J, with 8 bases between. CDR3 length: 11 amino acids. For the CDR3, the DNA is TGTGCCAGCGGGTCGTTCAATGAGCAGTTCTTC. This gives the protein CASGSFNEQFF.

The chain links TRBV28 to TRBJ2-1, with D tentatively TRBD1 or TRBD2 (5 bases each). Germline V gene data show CDR1 as MDHEN and CDR2 as SYDVKM. CDR3 size: 16 residues. V was cut by 2 bases and J by 4 bases, with 15 bases left in between. In DNA, the CDR3 is TGTGCCAGCAGTTTAGGTTCGCAGGGAGCTTACAATGAGCAGTTCTTC. Translating gives CASSLGSQGAYNEQFF.

This clonotype was detected ten times or more. The gene calls are TRBV12-3 or TRBV12-4 and TRBJ2-7; possibly TRBD1 for D (5 bases). V lost 3 bases and J 6 bases, leaving 12 bases between the germline ends. The CDR3 has 13 amino acids. CDR3 sequence reads: CASSFSRVGEQYF. The CDR3 region has the DNA TGTGCCAGCAGTTTCAGCAGGGTTGGCGAGCAGTACTTC.

The V and J genes are TRBV28 and TRBJ2-1, with 9 bases matching TRBD2. The J segment lost 7 bases and the V segment lost 7 bases, leaving 11 bases of the junction unmatched. Germline lookup yields CDR1 MDHEN and CDR2 SYDVKM. The CDR3 totals 15 residues. For the CDR3, the DNA is TGTGCCAGCATCCGCGGCGGGGGGGGGGGGAATGAGCAGTTCTTC. It codes for CASIRGGGGGNEQFF.

The sample holds a few counts of this clonotype. V is TRBV28 and J is TRBJ2-1, with D uncertain. The ends were cut back, 7 bases at V and 7 bases at J, with 14 bases in the middle. The germline V gene has CDR1 MDHEN and CDR2 SYDVKM. The CDR3 totals 13 residues. The CDR3 sequence: CASNIRARNEQFF. In nucleotides, the CDR3 is TGTGCCAGCAACATAAGGGCCCGAAATGAGCAGTTCTTC.

The gene calls are TRBV9 and TRBJ2-2; D gene uncertain. CDR1 and CDR2 from the germline V gene are SGDLS and YYNGEE. CDR3 length: 13 amino acids. V was clipped by 4 bases and J by 8 bases, with 12 bases between them. CDR3 sequence: CASSPRMAGELFF. Here the CDR3 DNA reads TGTGCCAGCAGCCCGCGAATGGCTGGGGAGCTGTTTTTT. Full variable domain (outside the CDR3, taken from reference TRBV9 and TRBJ2-2): DSGVTQTPKHLITATGQRVTLRCSPRSGDLSVYWYQQSLDQGLQFLIQYYNGEERAKGNILERFSAQQFPDLHSELNLSSLELGDSALYFCASSPRMAGELFFGEGSRLTVL.

This clonotype was seen repeatedly, ten times or more. J is TRBJ2-6 and V is TRBV28; 9 positions match TRBD1. With 5 bases clipped from V and 2 bases from J, the junction kept 7 bases outside the gene matches. The germline CDR1 and CDR2 sequences are MDHEN and SYDVKM. This CDR3 is built from 17 residues. The CDR3 is CASSQGTGIAGANVLTF. CDR3 DNA: TGTGCCAGCAGTCAGGGGACAGGGATCGCTGGGGCCAACGTCCTGACTTTC.

This chain uses TRBV19 with TRBJ1-1; D unresolved. This CDR3 region has 12 residues. Trimming removed 3 bases at V and 4 bases at J, with 6 bases between. Germline loops: CDR1 LNHDA, CDR2 SQIVND (reference sequence). CDR3 loop: CASSMRLTEAFF. CDR3 in DNA: TGTGCCAGTAGTATGAGACTCACTGAAGCTTTCTTT.

This chain links TRBV28 with TRBJ1-2; D is ambiguous. Germline-derived CDR1 and CDR2 are MDHEN and SYDVKM. Trimming removed 6 bases from V and 4 bases from J, with 12 bases in between. The CDR3 sequence is 13 residues long. This chain's CDR3 is CASSSAHSYGYTF. The CDR3, as DNA: TGTGCCAGCAGCTCCGCCCACAGCTATGGCTACACCTTC.

This clonotype was observed at least ten times. The rearrangement links TRBV7-8 to TRBJ2-6, with 8 bases that match TRBD1. CDR1 and CDR2 (germline): SGHVS, FQNEAQ. Losses at the gene ends were 4 bases for V and 0 bases for J; bases not matched to a gene: 14. This CDR3 comprises 20 residues. CDR3 sequence: CASSSPTRQGAFSGANVLTF. The CDR3 DNA sequence: TGTGCCAGCAGCTCACCCACCCGTCAGGGGGCCTTCTCTGGGGCCAACGTCCTGACTTTC.

This clonotype was detected only a few times. The CDR3: CASSYGGGSYNEQFF. The CDR3, as DNA: TGTGCCAGCAGTTACGGGGGGGGATCCTACAATGAGCAGTTCTTC. V is TRBV6-2 or TRBV6-3 and J is TRBJ2-1; 7 positions agree with TRBD2. The CDR3 covers 15 residues. CDR1 and CDR2 (germline): MNHEY, SVGEGT. V lost 2 bases, J lost 1 base, and 2 bases stayed unmatched.

This clonotype has more than one count but fewer than ten. This sequence joins TRBV28 and TRBJ1-3, with D possibly being TRBD1 (6 bases). The germline V gene has CDR1 MDHEN and CDR2 SYDVKM. CDR3 size: 15 residues. Between the trimmed V and J ends, which lost 11 bases and 4 bases, there was a span of 21 bases. DNA of the CDR3: TGTGCCGGCACCGGGGGCCCGGGCACGGGAAACACCATATATTTT. Its translation is CAGTGGPGTGNTIYF.

This clonotype was counted ten times or more. The CDR3 region is CASSSGQIIVEAFF. The CDR3 DNA reads TGTGCCAGCAGCTCCGGACAGATAATTGTTGAAGCTTTCTTT. The V gene is TRBV7-2, the J gene TRBJ1-1, with D possibly TRBD1 on 6 matching bases. Trimming took 4 bases from V and 7 from J, leaving 16 bases between them. The CDR3 has 14 residues. CDR1 SGHTA and CDR2 FQGNSA come from the germline V gene.

This chain joins TRBV3-1 and TRBJ2-1; D not certain. The CDR3 runs to 13 residues. V was clipped by 4 bases and J by 6 bases, with 10 bases between them. CDR1 is LGHDT, CDR2 YNNKEL, per germline (reference sequence). The CDR3 coding sequence is TGTGCCAGCAGCCGGGGATTAGGCAATGAGCAGTTCTTC. The encoded protein is CASSRGLGNEQFF.

This clonotype was recorded a few times. The V and J genes are TRBV6-2 or TRBV6-3 and TRBJ2-3, with TRBD2 identical over 8 bases. The CDR3 has 14 residues. V gave up 4 bases and J gave up 3 bases; unmatched junction bases: 3. Germline CDR1 and CDR2: MNHEY and SVGEGT. The CDR3: CASSWGLETDTQYF. The DNA for the CDR3 is TGTGCCAGCAGTTGGGGACTAGAGACAGATACGCAGTATTTT.

This clonotype has only a few counts. The J gene is TRBJ2-7, the V gene TRBV5-1; D ambiguous. This CDR3 comprises 15 residues. V lost 0 bases and J lost 3, with 13 bases in between. CDR1 and CDR2 from the germline V gene are SGHRS and YFSETQ. This CDR3 is CASSLDRNAYYEQYF. The DNA for the CDR3 is TGCGCCAGCAGCTTGGACAGAAACGCTTACTACGAGCAGTACTTC.